This TCR beta chain was retrieved from a study of CD8+CD57+ T cells in acquired aplastic anemia. Study-wide background: The study obtained an average of roughly 3 ug of DNA from sorted CD4+ and CD8+ cells.

Patients chosen for sequencing had CD8+CD57+ cells that had expanded, as shown by flow cytometry. All participating patients were living with severe acquired aplastic anemia. Regarding the study as a whole: It was found that roughly 29 CD8+ CDR3 sequences were shared between patients and controls. CD8+ Simpson's diversity did not differ significantly between patients and controls.

Trimming pared 0 bases from V and 4 bases from J, leaving 8 bases between. The CDR3 sequence is 15 residues long. Germline V lookup: CDR1 SGHRS, CDR2 YFSETQ. The template for TCR beta VDJ and CDR3 sequence profiling was genomic DNA. TCRdb reanalysed the reads using MiXCR and keeps one entry per CDR3 protein. The table lists about 180,000 distinct CDR3 sequences, about half of them singletons. This clonotype was seen at least ten times. Its antigen is unidentified. The sequence came from a human donor with aplastic anemia. Specimen: sorted CD4+, CD8+, or CD8+CD57+ T cells (not recorded which) from PBMCs. The chain recombines TRBV5-1 with TRBJ2-6; D not certain. CDR3 bases: TGCGCCAGCAGCTTGGACGGGTCGGGGGCCAACGTCCTGACTTTC. It codes for CASSLDGSGANVLTF.